These 31 T cell receptor beta chains were sequenced from one sample in a study of T cell responses to AZD1222 COVID-19 vaccine. Profiled with immunoSEQ multiplex PCR; TCRdb holds only in-frame clones, not every one. The sample comprises 140,000 or so clones, roughly 87% of which are singletons, and around 1.7% rests with the top ten. The sample in question was peripheral blood, obtained 28 days after the second AZD1222 dose. The receptor set was obtained from an adult who received the AZD1222 COVID-19 vaccine.

The J gene is TRBJ1-6, the V gene TRBV4-3, with D uncertain. Trimming took off 1 base at V and 5 bases at J, with 18 bases between the two ends. The germline V gene has CDR1 LGHNA and CDR2 YSLEER. The length of the CDR3 is 18 residues. The CDR3 reads CASSQVPLVGANNSPLHF. The DNA of the CDR3 is TGCGCCAGCAGCCAAGTTCCCCTTGTGGGTGCTAATAATTCACCCCTCCACTTT.

The J gene is TRBJ2-5, the V gene TRBV10-2; no reliable D call. CDR3 length: 11 residues. Germline CDR1 and CDR2: WSHSY and SAAADI. Trimming took off 3 bases at V and 4 bases at J, with 3 bases between the two ends. CDR3 sequence (DNA): TGCGCCAGCAGTGATCTAGAGACCCAGTACTTC. It encodes CASSDLETQYF.

V is TRBV2 and J is TRBJ1-5; D gene uncertain. The CDR3 spans 16 residues. Germline V gene sequence: CDR1 SNHLY, CDR2 FYNNEI. V dropped 3 bases and J dropped 0 bases, with 12 bases sitting between them. The CDR3 spells CASSELDFYSNQPQHF. DNA of the CDR3: TGTGCCAGCAGTGAGTTGGATTTTTATAGCAATCAGCCCCAGCATTTT.

The chain combines TRBV5-1 with TRBJ2-3, with D perhaps being TRBD1 or TRBD2 (5 bases each). Germline CDR1 is SGHRS and CDR2 is YFSETQ. The CDR3 extends over 15 amino acids. V dropped 6 bases and J dropped 0 bases, with 14 bases sitting between them. For the CDR3, the DNA is TGCGCCAGCATTCCCGGGGCGTCTAGCACAGATACGCAGTATTTT. Translated: CASIPGASSTDTQYF.

J is TRBJ1-5 and V is TRBV30; D is ambiguous. Germline V gives CDR1 GTSNPN, CDR2 SVGIG (reference sequence). The CDR3 runs 13 residues. Trimming removed 2 bases from V and 7 bases from J, with 12 bases in between. DNA of the CDR3: TGTGCCTGGAGTAGCTCAGGAAGGCAGCCCCAGCATTTT. Translating gives CAWSSSGRQPQHF.

This chain joins TRBV24-1 and TRBJ2-1; 9 positions agree with TRBD1. Germline V gives CDR1 KGHDR, CDR2 SFDVKD. J lost 8 bases, V lost 4 bases, and 5 bases had no gene match. This CDR3 has 14 amino acids. CDR3 loop: CATSEGQGIHEQFF. CDR3 bases: TGTGCCACCAGTGAGGGACAGGGTATCCATGAGCAGTTCTTC.

The rearrangement uses TRBV11-2 and TRBJ2-4, with TRBD1 matching 7 bases. This CDR3 has 17 amino acids. The germline gives CDR1 SGHAT, CDR2 FQNNGV. After removal of 5 bases from V and 4 bases from J, the junction contained 14 bases not matched to a gene. CDR3: CASSPVVWTGPKNIQYF. The CDR3 DNA reads TGTGCCAGCAGCCCTGTAGTGTGGACAGGCCCGAAAAACATTCAGTACTTC.

The CDR3 nucleotides are TGTGCCAGCTCACGGGACCGGGGGGGGCTCGAGCAGTACTTC. This sequence encodes CASSRDRGGLEQYF. V gene TRBV18 combines with J gene TRBJ2-7, with 8 bases fitting TRBD2. Germline CDR1 is KGHSH and CDR2 is LQKENI. This CDR3 region has 14 residues. The V and J ends lost 4 bases and 6 bases, in that order; junction bases with no gene match: 8.

The chain recombines TRBV19 with TRBJ2-7, with D perhaps TRBD1 or TRBD2 (5 bases each). With 3 bases removed from V and 4 bases from J, the gap between germline ends came to 13 bases. The CDR3 is made up of 14 amino acids. Germline CDR1 LNHDA, CDR2 SQIVND (reference sequence). Written as DNA, the CDR3 is TGTGCCAGTAGTATCGGACGGGACGGTTACGAGCAGTACTTC. It codes for CASSIGRDGYEQYF.

The chain is built from TRBV5-1 and TRBJ2-7; D perhaps matches TRBD2 (6 bases). The germline V gene encodes CDR1 SGHRS and CDR2 YFSETQ. Trimming left V 5 bases short and J 3 bases short, with 18 bases between. The CDR3 spans 15 residues. The CDR3 sequence: CASRFWAGTNYEQYF. The CDR3 nucleotides are TGCGCCAGCAGGTTTTGGGCGGGGACCAACTACGAGCAGTACTTC.

The chain has TRBV27 and TRBJ2-3; no firm D call. CDR3 length: 14 amino acids. The V end lost 5 bases, the J end lost 1 base, and 10 bases lay between the germline ends. Germline CDR1 is MNHEY and CDR2 is SMNVEV (reference sequence). This CDR3 is CASSPEAGTDTQYF. CDR3 nucleotides: TGTGCCAGCAGTCCCGAGGCGGGCACAGATACGCAGTATTTT.

The chain has TRBV7-8 and TRBJ1-2; D not resolved. V lost 4 bases to trimming and J lost 0 bases, with 12 bases between them. The CDR3 extends over 15 amino acids. Germline V gene sequence: CDR1 SGHVS, CDR2 FQNEAQ. The CDR3 nucleotides read TGTGCCAGCAGCTCACTCAGGAATTCTAACTATGGCTACACCTTC. As protein: CASSSLRNSNYGYTF.

CDR3 region: CASSPRGPLGYGYTF. The DNA for the CDR3 is TGTGCCAGCAGCCCCAGGGGCCCCCTGGGATATGGCTACACCTTC. The J gene is TRBJ1-2, the V gene TRBV11-2, with a weak D call TRBD1 (6 bases). The CDR3 has 15 amino acids. Trimming shortened V by 5 bases and J by 5 bases, and 18 bases separated the two germline ends. The V gene's germline CDR1 is SGHAT and CDR2 FQNNGV.

The V gene is TRBV6-5, the J gene TRBJ2-1, with D possibly being TRBD1 (5 bases). V gave up 5 bases and J gave up 9 bases, with 20 bases separating them. Germline V gene data show CDR1 as MNHEY and CDR2 as SVGAGI. The CDR3 length is 15 residues. The CDR3 DNA is TGTGCCAGCAGTCTAGGGGTGGGCTCGTTTGGTGAGCAGTTCTTC. This gives the protein CASSLGVGSFGEQFF.

This chain joins TRBV30 and TRBJ2-3, with D unclear. The germline V gene has CDR1 GTSNPN and CDR2 SVGIG (reference sequence). Between the trimmed V and J ends, which lost 3 bases and 4 bases, there was a span of 5 bases. The CDR3 loop spans 11 amino acids. CDR3 DNA: TGTGCCTGGAGCCGGGCAGATACGCAGTATTTT. Its translation is CAWSRADTQYF. Filled out from reference TRBV30 and TRBJ2-3, the complete variable domain reads SQTIHQWPATLVQPVGSPLSLECTVEGTSNPNLYWYRQAAGRGLQLLFYSVGIGQISSEVPQNLSASRPQDRQFILSSKKLLLSDSGFYLCAWSRADTQYFGPGTRLTVL.

The V gene is TRBV30, the J gene TRBJ1-4; D gene uncertain. The CDR3 sequence is 12 residues long. Per germline, CDR1 GTSNPN and CDR2 SVGIG (reference sequence). V gave up 5 bases and J gave up 8 bases, with 12 bases separating them. CDR3 sequence: CAWDHVDEKLFF. The CDR3 DNA reads TGTGCCTGGGATCATGTGGACGAAAAACTGTTTTTT.

V gene TRBV19 combines with J gene TRBJ1-5; 7 bases map to TRBD1. The ends lost 5 bases at V and 3 bases at J; junction bases unmatched: 10. The germline V gene encodes CDR1 LNHDA and CDR2 SQIVND (reference sequence). This CDR3 region has 16 residues. Here the CDR3 reads CASSEYRDRFNQPQHF. In nucleotides, the CDR3 is TGTGCCAGTAGTGAGTACCGGGACAGATTCAATCAGCCCCAGCATTTT.

The chain uses TRBV2 and TRBJ1-6; D may be TRBD1 (5 bases). There are 12 residues in the CDR3. V was cut by 4 bases and J by 11 bases, with 9 bases left in between. The germline V gene encodes CDR1 SNHLY and CDR2 FYNNEI. The CDR3 nucleotides are TGTGCCAGCAGTGCAGGGCGTCCACCCCTCCACTTT. It is translated as CASSAGRPPLHF.

This chain uses TRBV18 with TRBJ2-1; maybe TRBD2 (6 bases). Trimming took 2 bases from V and 0 from J, leaving 17 bases between them. The CDR3 sequence is 18 residues long. Germline V CDR1 and CDR2: KGHSH, LQKENI. This chain's CDR3 is CASSPTAGLLGSYNEQFF. Written as DNA, the CDR3 is TGTGCCAGCTCACCAACCGCGGGGCTATTAGGCTCCTACAATGAGCAGTTCTTC.

This chain connects TRBV5-8 to TRBJ2-1, with 8 bases that match TRBD2. CDR3 length: 15 residues. Germline CDR1 SGHTS, CDR2 YDEGEE. V lost 9 bases, J lost 1 base, and 9 bases stayed unmatched. DNA for the CDR3: TGTGCCATCGCCGGACTAGCACTATCCTACAATGAGCAGTTCTTC. As protein: CAIAGLALSYNEQFF.

The chain carries TRBV24-1 and TRBJ1-5; possibly TRBD1 for D (5 bases). V was clipped by 5 bases and J by 3 bases, with 10 bases between them. Germline CDR1 and CDR2: KGHDR and SFDVKD. The CDR3 runs 14 residues. This CDR3 reads CATSGRVPNQPQHF. CDR3 coding DNA: TGTGCCACCAGTGGCAGGGTCCCCAATCAGCCCCAGCATTTT.

The rearrangement links TRBV29-1 to TRBJ2-7, with TRBD2 identical over 16 bases. With V trimmed by 7 bases and J by 2 bases, 2 bases remained unmatched. CDR1 SQVTM and CDR2 ANQGSEA come from the germline V gene. The CDR3 runs to 14 residues. The CDR3 DNA sequence: TGCAGCGCTGGGACTAGCGGGAGGGCCTACGAGCAGTACTTC. It translates to CSAGTSGRAYEQYF.

This sequence joins TRBV18 and TRBJ2-7; the match to TRBD2 covers 10 bases. The CDR3 consists of 19 residues. The trim removed 4 bases at V and 9 bases at J, leaving 24 bases unmatched. In germline, CDR1 is KGHSH, CDR2 LQKENI. The CDR3 is CASSRPEGSSGSLGERQYF. CDR3 nucleotide sequence: TGTGCCAGCTCACGGCCAGAGGGGTCTAGCGGGAGCCTCGGAGAGCGGCAGTACTTC. The full variable domain, with the rest looked up from reference TRBV18 and TRBJ2-7, is NAGVMQNPRHLVRRRGQEARLRCSPMKGHSHVYWYRQLPEEGLKFMVYLQKENIIDESGMPKERFSAEFPKEGPSILRIQQVVRGDSAAYFCASSRPEGSSGSLGERQYFGPGTRLTVT.

The rearrangement joins TRBV10-3 to TRBJ1-2; the D gene is possibly TRBD1 (6 bases). Germline CDR1 and CDR2: ENHRY and SYGVKD. The CDR3 is made up of 11 amino acids. The V end lost 11 bases, the J end lost 7 bases, and 14 bases lay between the germline ends. Written as DNA, the CDR3 is TGTGCCGGCAGGGGTTACGGTGGCTACACCTTC. Translation gives CAGRGYGGYTF.

The chain links TRBV13 to TRBJ2-7; D is unresolved. CDR1 is PRHDT and CDR2 is FYEKMQ in the germline V gene (reference sequence). V was cut by 2 bases and J by 3 bases, with 11 bases left in between. This CDR3 has 14 residues. The CDR3 DNA reads TGTGCCAGCAGCTTACGAGCTAGTGACTACGAGCAGTACTTC. Translating gives CASSLRASDYEQYF.

This chain links TRBV30 with TRBJ1-2; TRBD1 might be the D (6 bases). Trimming cost V 5 bases and J 0 bases, with 19 bases left between them. Germline assignment: CDR1 GTSNPN and CDR2 SVGIG (reference sequence). This CDR3 comprises 16 residues. CDR3 bases: TGTGCCTGGGCTTGGGGGCTGGCCTCCTCTAACTATGGCTACACCTTC. As protein: CAWAWGLASSNYGYTF.

The gene calls are TRBV9 and TRBJ2-7; 11 positions match TRBD2. Trimming cost V 2 bases and J 3 bases; bases outside gene matches: 1. The germline gives CDR1 SGDLS, CDR2 YYNGEE. The CDR3 has 14 amino acids. The chain's CDR3 is CASSVGLADYEQYF. In DNA form, the CDR3 reads TGTGCCAGCAGCGTGGGACTAGCGGACTACGAGCAGTACTTC.

The V call is TRBV28, the J call TRBJ2-7; 7 bases match TRBD1. CDR3 size: 14 residues. Trimming removed 3 bases from V and 2 bases from J; junction bases left unmatched: 4. Germline V gene lookup returns CDR1 MDHEN and CDR2 SYDVKM. CDR3 DNA: TGTGCCAGCAGTTTCTTGCAGGGGGCCTACGAGCAGTACTTC. This translates into CASSFLQGAYEQYF.

The chain employs TRBV11-3 and TRBJ2-7; D is possibly TRBD1 or TRBD2 (5 bases each). The CDR3 is made up of 14 amino acids. V was cut by 4 bases and J by 2 bases, with 12 bases left in between. The germline gives CDR1 SGHNT, CDR2 YENEEA. The CDR3 nucleotides read TGTGCCAGCAGCTACCGGGACGGTACCTACGAGCAGTACTTC. This sequence encodes CASSYRDGTYEQYF.

The chain links TRBV20-1 to TRBJ1-3; D is unclear. V was shortened by 5 bases and J by 0 bases, with 8 bases between the two germline ends. This CDR3 comprises 13 residues. In germline, CDR1 is DFQATT, CDR2 SNEGSKA (reference sequence). CDR3 amino acids: CSAGAISGNTIYF. The CDR3 DNA sequence: TGCAGTGCTGGTGCGATCTCTGGAAACACCATATATTTT.

CDR3 DNA: TGCGCCATGGGGGGCGAGTACCCCGGGGAGCTGTTTTTT. It specifies CAMGGEYPGELFF. The chain uses TRBV5-1 and TRBJ2-2; tentatively, D is TRBD1 or TRBD2 (6 bases each). The CDR3 runs to 13 residues. Trimming pared 9 bases from V and 6 bases from J, leaving 15 bases between. In germline, CDR1 is SGHRS, CDR2 YFSETQ.